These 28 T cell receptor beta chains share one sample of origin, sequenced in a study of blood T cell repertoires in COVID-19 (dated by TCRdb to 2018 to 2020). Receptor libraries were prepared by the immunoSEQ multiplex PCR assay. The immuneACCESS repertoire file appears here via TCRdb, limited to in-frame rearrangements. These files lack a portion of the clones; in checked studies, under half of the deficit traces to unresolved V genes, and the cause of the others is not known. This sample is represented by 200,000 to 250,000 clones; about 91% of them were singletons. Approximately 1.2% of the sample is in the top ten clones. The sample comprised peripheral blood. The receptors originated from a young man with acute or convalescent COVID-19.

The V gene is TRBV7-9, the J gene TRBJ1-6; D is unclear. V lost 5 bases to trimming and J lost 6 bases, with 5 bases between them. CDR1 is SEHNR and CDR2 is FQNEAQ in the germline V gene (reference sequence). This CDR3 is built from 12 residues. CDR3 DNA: TGTGCCAGCAGCCTAACTAATTCACCCCTCCACTTT. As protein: CASSLTNSPLHF.

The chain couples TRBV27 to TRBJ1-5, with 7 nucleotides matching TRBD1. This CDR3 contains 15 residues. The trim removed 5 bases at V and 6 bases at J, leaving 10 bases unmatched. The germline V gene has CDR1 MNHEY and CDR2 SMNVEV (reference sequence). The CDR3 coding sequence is TGTGCCAGCAGTAGTCGACAGGGCGGCGGTCAGCCCCAGCATTTT. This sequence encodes CASSSRQGGGQPQHF.

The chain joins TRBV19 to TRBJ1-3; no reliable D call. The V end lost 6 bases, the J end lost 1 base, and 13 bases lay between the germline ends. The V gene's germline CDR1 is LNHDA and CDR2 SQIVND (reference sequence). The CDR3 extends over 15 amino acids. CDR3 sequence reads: CASRNQAFSGNTIYF. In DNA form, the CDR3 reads TGTGCCAGTAGAAATCAGGCGTTTTCTGGAAACACCATATATTTT.

This chain's CDR3 is CASSLRRGGARDNEQFF. For the CDR3, the DNA is TGTGCCAGCAGCCTCCGACGCGGGGGAGCCCGGGACAATGAGCAGTTCTTC. The chain joins TRBV7-8 to TRBJ2-1, with TRBD2 matching over 7 bases. In germline, CDR1 is SGHVS, CDR2 FQNEAQ. This CDR3 spans 17 amino acids. V gave up 5 bases and J gave up 5 bases; unmatched junction bases: 15. Full variable domain (missing parts from reference TRBV7-8 and TRBJ2-1): GAGVSQSPRYKVAKRGQDVALRCDPISGHVSLFWYQQALGQGPEFLTYFQNEAQLDKSGLPSDRFFAERPEGSVSTLKIQRTQQEDSAVYLCASSLRRGGARDNEQFFGPGTRLTVL.

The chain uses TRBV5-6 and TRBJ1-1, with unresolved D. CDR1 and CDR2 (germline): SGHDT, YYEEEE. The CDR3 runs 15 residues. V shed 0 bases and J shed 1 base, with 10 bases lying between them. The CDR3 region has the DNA TGTGCCAGCAGCTTGGGGCGGGTTCAGAACACTGAAGCTTTCTTT. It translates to CASSLGRVQNTEAFF.

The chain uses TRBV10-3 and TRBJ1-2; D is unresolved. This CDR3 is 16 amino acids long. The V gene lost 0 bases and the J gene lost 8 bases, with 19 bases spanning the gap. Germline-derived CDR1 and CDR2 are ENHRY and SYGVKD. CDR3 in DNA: TGTGCCATCAGTGAGTCGATCGGCGTACGTCTAGAAGGCTACACCTTC. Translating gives CAISESIGVRLEGYTF.

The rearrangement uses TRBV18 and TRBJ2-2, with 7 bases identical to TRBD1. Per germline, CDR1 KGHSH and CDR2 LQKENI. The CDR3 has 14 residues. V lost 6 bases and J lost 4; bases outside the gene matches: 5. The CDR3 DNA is TGTGCCAGCTCGGGACAGAGCTCCACCGGGGAGCTGTTTTTT. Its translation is CASSGQSSTGELFF.

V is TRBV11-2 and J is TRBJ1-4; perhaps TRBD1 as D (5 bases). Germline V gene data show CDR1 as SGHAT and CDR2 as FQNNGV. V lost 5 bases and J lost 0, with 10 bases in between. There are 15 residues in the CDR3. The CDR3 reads CASSRGHATNEKLFF. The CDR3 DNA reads TGTGCCAGCAGCCGAGGACACGCAACTAATGAAAAACTGTTTTTT.

The CDR3 coding sequence is TGTGCCAGCTCACCCAGCCTCTCGCGGAGCTCCTACAATGAGCAGTTCTTC. Translation: CASSPSLSRSSYNEQFF. This chain connects TRBV18 to TRBJ2-1; the D is unclear. This CDR3 region has 17 residues. Germline CDR1 is KGHSH and CDR2 is LQKENI. Trimming removed 3 bases at V and 0 bases at J, with 15 bases between.

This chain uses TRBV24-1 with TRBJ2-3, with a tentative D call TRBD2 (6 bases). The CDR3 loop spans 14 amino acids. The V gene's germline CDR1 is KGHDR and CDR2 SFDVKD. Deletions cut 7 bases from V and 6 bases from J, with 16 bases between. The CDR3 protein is CATSPGAGTDTQYF. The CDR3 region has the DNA TGTGCCACCAGCCCCGGGGCGGGAACCGATACGCAGTATTTT.

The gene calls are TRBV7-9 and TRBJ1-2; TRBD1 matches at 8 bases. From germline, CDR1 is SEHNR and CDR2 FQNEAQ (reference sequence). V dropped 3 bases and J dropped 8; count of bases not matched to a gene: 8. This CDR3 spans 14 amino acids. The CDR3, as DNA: TGTGCCAGCAGCTTGGCTACAGGGGGAACGGGCTACACCTTC. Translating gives CASSLATGGTGYTF.

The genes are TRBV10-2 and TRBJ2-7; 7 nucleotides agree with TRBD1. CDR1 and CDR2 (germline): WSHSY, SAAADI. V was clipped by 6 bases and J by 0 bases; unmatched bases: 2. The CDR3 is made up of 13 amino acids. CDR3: CASSGQVSYEQYF. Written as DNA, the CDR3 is TGCGCCAGCAGCGGACAGGTCTCCTACGAGCAGTACTTC.

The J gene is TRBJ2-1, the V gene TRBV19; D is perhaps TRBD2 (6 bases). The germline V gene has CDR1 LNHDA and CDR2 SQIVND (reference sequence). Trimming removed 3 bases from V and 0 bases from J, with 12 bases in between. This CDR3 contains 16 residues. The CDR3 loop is CASSILGGSSYNEQFF. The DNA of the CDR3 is TGTGCCAGTAGTATCTTGGGAGGAAGCTCCTACAATGAGCAGTTCTTC.

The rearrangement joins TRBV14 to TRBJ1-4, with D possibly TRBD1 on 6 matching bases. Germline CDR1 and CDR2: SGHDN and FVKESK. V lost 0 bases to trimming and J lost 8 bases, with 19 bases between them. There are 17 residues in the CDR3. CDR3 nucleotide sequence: TGTGCCAGCAGCCAAGATAGGGGGATTAAGTGGCAAGAAAAACTGTTTTTT. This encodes CASSQDRGIKWQEKLFF.

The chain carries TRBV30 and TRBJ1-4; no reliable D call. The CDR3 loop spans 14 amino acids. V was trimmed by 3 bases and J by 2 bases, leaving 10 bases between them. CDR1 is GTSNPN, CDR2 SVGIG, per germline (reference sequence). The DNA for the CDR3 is TGTGCCTGGAGCGGGTCGGGGACTAATGAAAAACTGTTTTTT. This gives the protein CAWSGSGTNEKLFF.

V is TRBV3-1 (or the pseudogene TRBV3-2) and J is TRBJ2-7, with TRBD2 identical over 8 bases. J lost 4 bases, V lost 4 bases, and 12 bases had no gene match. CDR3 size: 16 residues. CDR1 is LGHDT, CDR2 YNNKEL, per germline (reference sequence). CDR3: CASSPTRGGRHYEQYF. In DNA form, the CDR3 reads TGTGCCAGCAGCCCGACCCGGGGGGGACGTCATTACGAGCAGTACTTC.

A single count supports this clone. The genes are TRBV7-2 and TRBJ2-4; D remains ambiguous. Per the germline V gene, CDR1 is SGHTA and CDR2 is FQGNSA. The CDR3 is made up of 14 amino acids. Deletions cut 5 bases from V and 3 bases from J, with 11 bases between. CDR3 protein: CASSPAAGKNIQYF. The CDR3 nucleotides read TGTGCCAGCAGCCCCGCTGCCGGCAAAAACATTCAGTACTTC. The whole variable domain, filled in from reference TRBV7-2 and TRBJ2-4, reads GAGVSQSPSNKVTEKGKDVELRCDPISGHTALYWYRQSLGQGLEFLIYFQGNSAPDKSGLPSDRFSAERTGGSVSTLTIQRTQQEDSAVYLCASSPAAGKNIQYFGAGTRLSVL.

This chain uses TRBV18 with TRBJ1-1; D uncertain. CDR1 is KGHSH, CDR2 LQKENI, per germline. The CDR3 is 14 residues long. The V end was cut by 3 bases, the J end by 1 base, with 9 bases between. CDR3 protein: CASSPISRNTEAFF. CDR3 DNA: TGTGCCAGCTCACCTATATCGAGGAACACTGAAGCTTTCTTT.

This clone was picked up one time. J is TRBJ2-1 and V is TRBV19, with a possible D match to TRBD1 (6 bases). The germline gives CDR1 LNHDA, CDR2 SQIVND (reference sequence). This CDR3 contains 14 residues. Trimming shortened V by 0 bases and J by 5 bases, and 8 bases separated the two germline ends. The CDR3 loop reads CASSIEGADNEQFF. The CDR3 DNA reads TGTGCCAGTAGTATAGAGGGGGCGGACAATGAGCAGTTCTTC.

CDR3 region: CACQLTGRYEQYF. DNA of the CDR3: TGTGCCTGCCAACTGACAGGACGCTACGAGCAGTACTTC. The chain combines TRBV30 with TRBJ2-7; tentative D call: TRBD1 (6 bases). This CDR3 has 13 amino acids. Germline V gives CDR1 GTSNPN, CDR2 SVGIG (reference sequence). Trimming took 6 bases from V and 3 from J, leaving 15 bases between them.

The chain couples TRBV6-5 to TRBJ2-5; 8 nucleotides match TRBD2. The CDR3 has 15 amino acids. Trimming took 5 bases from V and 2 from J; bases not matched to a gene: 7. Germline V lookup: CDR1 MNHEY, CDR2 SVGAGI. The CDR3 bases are TGTGCCAGCAGTCCTACTAGCGGATGGCAAGAGACCCAGTACTTC. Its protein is CASSPTSGWQETQYF.

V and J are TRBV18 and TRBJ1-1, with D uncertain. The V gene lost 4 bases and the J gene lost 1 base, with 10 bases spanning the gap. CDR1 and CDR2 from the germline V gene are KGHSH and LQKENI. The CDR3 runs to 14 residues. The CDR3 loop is CASSLSSRNTEAFF. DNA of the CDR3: TGTGCCAGCTCACTATCCTCTCGGAACACTGAAGCTTTCTTT.

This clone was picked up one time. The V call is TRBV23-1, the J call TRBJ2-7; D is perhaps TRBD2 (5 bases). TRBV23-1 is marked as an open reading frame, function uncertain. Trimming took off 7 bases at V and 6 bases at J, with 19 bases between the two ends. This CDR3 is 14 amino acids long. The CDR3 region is CASNRTLHGSEQYF. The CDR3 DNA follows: TGCGCCAGCAACCGGACTTTGCATGGAAGCGAGCAGTACTTC.

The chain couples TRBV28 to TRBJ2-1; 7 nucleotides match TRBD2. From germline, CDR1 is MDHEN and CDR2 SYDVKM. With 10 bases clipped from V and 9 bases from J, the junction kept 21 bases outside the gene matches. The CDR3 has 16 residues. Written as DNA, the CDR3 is TGTGCCACCATAATGGGTGCTAGCTGGGAGGGTGGTGAGCAGTTCTTC. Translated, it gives CATIMGASWEGGEQFF.

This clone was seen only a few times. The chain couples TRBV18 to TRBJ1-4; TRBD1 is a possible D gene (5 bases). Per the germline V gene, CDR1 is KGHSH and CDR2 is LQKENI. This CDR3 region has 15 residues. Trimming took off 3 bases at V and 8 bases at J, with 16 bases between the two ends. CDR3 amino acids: CASSPNQGHSEKLFF. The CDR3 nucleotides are TGTGCCAGCTCACCGAACCAGGGTCACAGCGAAAAACTGTTTTTT.

The CDR3: CASSRGHRTDTQYF. The DNA for the CDR3 is TGTGCCAGCAGCCGCGGACACCGCACAGATACGCAGTATTTT. The rearrangement links TRBV2 to TRBJ2-3; D is perhaps TRBD1 (5 bases). Trimming took off 6 bases at V and 1 base at J, with 11 bases between the two ends. CDR1 is SNHLY, CDR2 FYNNEI, per germline. The CDR3 has 14 amino acids.

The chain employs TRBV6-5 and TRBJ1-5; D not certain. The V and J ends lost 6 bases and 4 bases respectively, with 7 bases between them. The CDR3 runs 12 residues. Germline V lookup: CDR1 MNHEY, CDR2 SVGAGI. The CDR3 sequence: CASSTTNQPQHF. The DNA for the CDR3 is TGTGCCAGCAGCACAACAAATCAGCCCCAGCATTTT.

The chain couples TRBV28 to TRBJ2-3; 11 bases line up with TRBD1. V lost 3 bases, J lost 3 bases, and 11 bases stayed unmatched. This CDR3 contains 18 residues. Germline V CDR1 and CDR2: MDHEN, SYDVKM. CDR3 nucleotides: TGTGCCAGCAGTTTCCTGGTCAACGGGACAGGGGGGACAGATACGCAGTATTTT. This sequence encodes CASSFLVNGTGGTDTQYF.